A selection of T cell receptor beta chains follows, all from one sample in a study of tissue T cells after allogeneic stem cell transplantation. Generated by immunoSEQ multiplex PCR, the TCRdb table keeps only in-frame clones and is missing some. Here the sample spans about 3,900 clones, about 76% being singletons. The sequencing here drew on left colon tissue, taken at autopsy. The source of these receptors is a woman aged 18-50 years with breast cancer. The CDR3 runs from the conserved cysteine through the conserved F or W. The D gene is left open where the match is weak. Rows may omit the clone size; those that give it use once, few, many or a size class.

clone size: -; D gene: TRBD1; J gene: TRBJ2-1; V gene: TRBV27; CDR3 protein: CASSPQQGTEQFF; CDR3 DNA: TGTGCCAGCAGCCCTCAACAGGGGACTGAGCAGTTCTTC
clone size: -; D gene: -; J gene: TRBJ1-3; V gene: TRBV6-2/TRBV6-3; CDR3 protein: CASSPDLLRNTIYF; CDR3 DNA: TGTGCCAGCAGTCCGGACCTTCTGAGGAACACCATATATTTT
clone size: -; D gene: -; J gene: TRBJ2-7; V gene: TRBV10-1; CDR3 protein: CASSESGEQYF; CDR3 DNA: TGCGCCAGCAGTGAGTCGGGCGAGCAGTACTTC
clone size: -; D gene: -; J gene: TRBJ2-3; V gene: TRBV4-3; CDR3 protein: CASSQVGGLFDTQYF; CDR3 DNA: TGCGCCAGCAGCCAAGTCGGCGGGCTTTTTGATACGCAGTATTTT
clone size: -; D gene: TRBD1; J gene: TRBJ2-7; V gene: TRBV6-5; CDR3 protein: CASSYRDRDSYEQYF; CDR3 DNA: TGTGCCAGCAGTTACCGGGACAGGGACTCCTACGAGCAGTACTTC
clone size: once; D gene: -; J gene: TRBJ1-1; V gene: TRBV5-1; CDR3 protein: CASSLGPPNTEAFF; CDR3 DNA: TGCGCCAGCAGCTTGGGCCCCCCGAACACTGAAGCTTTCTTT
clone size: -; D gene: TRBD2; J gene: TRBJ2-1; V gene: TRBV5-6; CDR3 protein: CASRLAGDPYNEQFF; CDR3 DNA: TGTGCCAGTAGACTAGCGGGAGATCCCTACAATGAGCAGTTCTTC
clone size: -; D gene: -; J gene: TRBJ2-1; V gene: TRBV7-2; CDR3 protein: CASSLNIGRERQFF; CDR3 DNA: TGTGCCAGCAGCTTAAATATAGGGCGGGAAAGGCAGTTCTTC
clone size: -; D gene: -; J gene: TRBJ1-1; V gene: TRBV19; CDR3 protein: CASKGRPNTEAFF; CDR3 DNA: TGTGCCAGCAAGGGACGGCCGAACACTGAAGCTTTCTTT
clone size: -; D gene: -; J gene: TRBJ1-5; V gene: TRBV7-2; CDR3 protein: CASTYQGQPQHF; CDR3 DNA: TGTGCCAGTACCTACCAGGGTCAGCCCCAGCATTTT
clone size: -; D gene: TRBD1; J gene: TRBJ1-6; V gene: TRBV11-1; CDR3 protein: CASSQDRGNKPLHF; CDR3 DNA: TGTGCCAGCAGCCAAGACAGGGGGAACAAACCCCTCCACTTT
clone size: few; D gene: -; J gene: TRBJ2-7; V gene: TRBV5-1; CDR3 protein: CASSLDDGSSYEQYF; CDR3 DNA: TGCGCCAGCAGCTTGGACGACGGTAGCTCCTACGAGCAGTACTTC
clone size: -; D gene: -; J gene: TRBJ2-1; V gene: TRBV6-1; CDR3 protein: CASSDGWGGAYNEQFF; CDR3 DNA: TGTGCCAGCAGTGATGGGTGGGGCGGGGCCTACAATGAGCAGTTCTTC
clone size: few; D gene: -; J gene: TRBJ2-5; V gene: TRBV3-1/TRBV3-2; CDR3 protein: CASSQTEETQYF; CDR3 DNA: TGTGCCAGCAGCCAGACGGAAGAGACCCAGTACTTC
clone size: few; D gene: TRBD1; J gene: TRBJ1-6; V gene: TRBV30; CDR3 protein: CAWDGDSGSPLHF; CDR3 DNA: TGTGCCTGGGATGGGGACAGTGGGTCACCCCTCCACTTT
clone size: -; D gene: -; J gene: TRBJ1-6; V gene: TRBV2; CDR3 protein: CASRRRAHSSSYNSPLHF; CDR3 DNA: TGTGCCAGCAGGCGGAGGGCCCACTCGAGCTCCTATAATTCACCCCTCCACTTT
clone size: -; D gene: TRBD1; J gene: TRBJ1-5; V gene: TRBV2; CDR3 protein: CASSERTGGGNQPQHF; CDR3 DNA: TGTGCCAGCAGTGAACGAACAGGGGGAGGCAATCAGCCCCAGCATTTT
clone size: -; D gene: -; J gene: TRBJ2-3; V gene: TRBV28; CDR3 protein: CASSSVQADTQYF; CDR3 DNA: TGTGCCAGCAGTTCTGTGCAGGCGGATACGCAGTATTTT
clone size: few; D gene: TRBD1; J gene: TRBJ1-1; V gene: TRBV11-3; CDR3 protein: CASSPEGTDTEAFF; CDR3 DNA: TGTGCCAGCAGCCCAGAAGGGACAGACACTGAAGCTTTCTTT
clone size: -; D gene: TRBD1; J gene: TRBJ1-1; V gene: TRBV18; CDR3 protein: CASSPTDRAEAFF; CDR3 DNA: TGTGCCAGCTCACCAACAGACAGGGCTGAAGCTTTCTTT
clone size: once; D gene: -; J gene: TRBJ1-2; V gene: TRBV2; CDR3 protein: CASSETPGTELYGYTF; CDR3 DNA: TGTGCCAGCAGTGAAACGCCAGGGACTGAACTATATGGCTACACCTTC
clone size: -; D gene: -; J gene: TRBJ2-3; V gene: TRBV28; CDR3 protein: CASSLLGTDTQYF; CDR3 DNA: TGTGCCAGCAGTTTGCTAGGAACAGATACGCAGTATTTT
clone size: -; D gene: TRBD1; J gene: TRBJ1-2; V gene: TRBV11-1; CDR3 protein: CASSLDRGDGYTF; CDR3 DNA: TGTGCCAGCAGCTTGGACAGGGGGGATGGCTACACCTTC